The source of this T cell receptor (beta chain) is a study of identical twins' blood T cells. TCRdb itself ran the 5' RACE reads through MiXCR, one entry per CDR3 protein. The table has a few hundred thousand distinct CDR3 sequences, roughly 31% seen once. In this sample, this clonotype turned up a few times. Its antigen is not known. Study observations and caveats: Twins reportedly had markedly more similar V usage than unrelated donors, even among out-of-frame TCRbeta clonotypes.

Sequencing used PBMCs. The receptor was derived from a woman between 18 and 50 years old in good health.

CDR3 region: CSARPSSTHTQYF. In nucleotides, the CDR3 is TGCAGTGCTAGACCTAGCAGCACCCATACGCAGTATTTT. V gene TRBV20-1 combines with J gene TRBJ2-3; maybe TRBD2 (5 bases). Trimming took off 2 bases at V and 7 bases at J, with 13 bases between the two ends. The CDR3 length is 13 residues. CDR1 and CDR2 from the germline V gene are DFQATT and SNEGSKA (reference sequence).